This entry concerns a single TCR beta chain. It lacks a known antigen. Per-base qualities were not stored, and no clone one base away is much larger. The sample's time point label is to be understood as: peripheral blood 6 weeks after treatment start. The cohort comprised 29 patients with locally advanced or metastatic urothelial carcinoma treated at Memorial Sloan Kettering on a trial protocol. Peripheral blood mononuclear cells were collected from each patient pretreatment and during treatment, giving between 1 and 8 total time points per patient. The Qiagen DNeasy Blood extraction kit was used to purify genomic DNA from total PBMCs and from tumor samples. PBMCs were collected pretreatment and during treatment, and were isolated and stored as previously described. These data belong to a study of PD-L1 blockade in urothelial cancer (dated by TCRdb to between 2016 and 2019). Context from the whole study: Every patient began therapy around 2014 and was given atezolizumab 1,200 mg intravenously every 3 weeks. TCR sequencing covered pretreatment tumor samples and matched, serially collected peripheral blood taken before and after atezolizumab treatment. Durable clinical benefit meant progression-free survival longer than 6 months, and TCR features were also tested against progression-free and overall survival. An ECOG performance status of 0 or 1 was recorded for the patients, and 0 to 3 prior chemotherapy regimens had been received by the patients. Blood samples were analyzed at 3 weeks after treatment start (second dose) and at 6 weeks after treatment start. An exploratory multi-omic analysis was conducted of the somatic, immune and clinical correlates of response to PD-L1 blockade with atezolizumab in urothelial cancer. About 85% of the 29 patients were identified as males with urothelial cancer of bladder origin, and a prior smoking history was reported by 18 of 29 patients. Some 30 patients had pretreatment blood TCR-seq, about 25 had at least one posttreatment blood collection, and about 25 had tumor TCR-seq. Nine patients reached durable clinical benefit, while about 20 patients did not. A median of about 140,000 T cells and 85,000 or so unique TCRs was obtained from blood samples, and a median clonality of roughly 0.08 was observed. In the same patients, pretreatment tumors underwent whole exome sequencing and RNA sequencing in addition to TCR sequencing.

Synthetic TCR analog templates were spiked into each PCR to estimate absolute template abundance from read counts. TCRbeta CDR3 regions were amplified from genomic DNA with bias-controlled V and J gene primers using the immunoSEQ assay. Sequencing of rearranged TCRbeta segments was performed at approximately 20X coverage. As for how the authors treated the data: Sequencing errors were corrected by clustering, and CDR3s were annotated against IMGT so that V, D and J genes could be assigned. Downstream analyses used only productive TCRbeta rearrangements, leaving out any out-of-frame or stop-codon sequences. Clonality was calculated as one minus the Shannon entropy normalized by the log of the number of unique productive sequences. Fisher's exact test with Benjamini-Hochberg correction, at a threshold of adjusted p below 0.01, was used to find clones that differed between time points or between blood and tumor. Here the immuneACCESS table is served through TCRdb, limited to in-frame sequences with V and J called. Missing clones are a known gap in these copies; in checked studies unresolved V genes cover under half, and the rest lacks a known reason. For V, J and clone size, that table is used; D and trimming come from the DNA. Within this sample are about 90,000 clones, with over 80% of them counted one time only. The ten biggest clones cover under 8.5% of the sample.

The paper as a whole reports these results and caveats: Greater expansion of tumor-associated TCR clones in peripheral blood 3 weeks after the start of treatment was observed in patients with durable benefit (n of about 21, p = 0.022). Improved progression-free and overall survival was associated with having pretreatment peripheral blood TCR clonality below the median. Because the sample size was small (n ≈ 30) and many of the analyses were exploratory, the results are meant to be hypothesis-generating.

Reading the germline V gene gives CDR1 LGHNT and CDR2 FRNRAP. The V end gives up 4 bases and the J end 4 bases, leaving 2 bases in the junction not matched to a gene. Counted from cysteine to phenylalanine, this CDR3 has 14 amino acids. Only the CDR3 region is kept as DNA, spanning 42 bases read in frame from base 1. The chain is assembled from TRBV12-5 and TRBJ2-5, with 11 junctional bases fitting TRBD1. This sample comprised PBMCs, obtained around atezolizumab (anti-PD-L1) treatment. This clonotype was obtained from a man in his 70s with urothelial cancer. The CDR3 loop reads CASGSGTGGETQYF. Here is the DNA: TGTGCTAGTGGTTCCGGGACAGGGGGAGAGACCCAGTACTTC.